Sequencing of this T cell receptor beta chain was carried out in a study of CD8 T cells in ankylosing spondylitis. Findings of the study overall: Both synovial fluid and blood in reactive arthritis had previously been reported to carry some motif variants. A TCR beta motif made of fewer than ten highly homologous variants seemed typical of ankylosing spondylitis blood. Disease-linked clones reportedly concentrated significantly in matched ankylosing spondylitis synovial fluid.

Generation of TCR beta libraries employed quantitative 5'-RACE incorporating molecular barcodes. One entry per CDR3 protein, called by TCRdb with MiXCR from the 5' RACE reads. This table holds 200,000 to 300,000 distinct CDR3 sequences, 20% to 30% found once. On this clonotype: Its antigen is not identified.

Germline V gene lookup returns CDR1 DFQATT and CDR2 SNEGSKA (reference sequence). The CDR3 spans 12 residues. The ends lost 5 bases at V and 7 bases at J; junction bases unmatched: 1. Material for sequencing was blood, either unsorted or a sorted T cell fraction (not recorded which). The sequence was obtained from a male donor with ankylosing spondylitis or in good health (not recorded which). The chain links TRBV20-1 to TRBJ2-2, with TRBD2 identical over 10 bases. The CDR3 is CSAQRGGGELFF. The CDR3 coding sequence is TGCAGTGCTCAGCGGGGGGGCGGGGAGCTGTTTTTT.